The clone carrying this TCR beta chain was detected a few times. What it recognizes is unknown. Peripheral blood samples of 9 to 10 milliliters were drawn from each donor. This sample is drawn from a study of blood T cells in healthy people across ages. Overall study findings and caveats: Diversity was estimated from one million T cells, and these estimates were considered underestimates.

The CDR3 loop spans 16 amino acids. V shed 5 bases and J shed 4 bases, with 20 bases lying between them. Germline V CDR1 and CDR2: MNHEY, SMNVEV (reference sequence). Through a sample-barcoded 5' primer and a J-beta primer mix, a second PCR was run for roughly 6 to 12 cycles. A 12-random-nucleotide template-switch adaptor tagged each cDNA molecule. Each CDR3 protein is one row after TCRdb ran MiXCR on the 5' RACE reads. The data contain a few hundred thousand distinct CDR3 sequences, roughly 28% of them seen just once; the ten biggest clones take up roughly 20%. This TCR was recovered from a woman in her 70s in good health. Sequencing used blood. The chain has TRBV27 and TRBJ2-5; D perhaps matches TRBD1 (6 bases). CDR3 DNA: TGTGCCAGCAGTCAAAGGGTGGGGGCTCTGCTAGAGACCCAGTACTTC. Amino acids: CASSQRVGALLETQYF.